This T cell receptor beta chain was obtained from a study of PD-L1 blockade in urothelial cancer. This clone appeared many times. Time point: peripheral blood 6 weeks after treatment start. Trimming cost V 5 bases and J 5 bases, with 13 bases left between them. The CDR3 loop spans 13 amino acids. CDR1 and CDR2 from the germline V gene are SEHNR and FQNEAQ (reference sequence). TCRdb's copy holds only in-frame clones and misses some; the assay was immunoSEQ multiplex PCR. The data show 48,000 or so clones, approximately 81% seen once. This sample comprised PBMCs, obtained around atezolizumab (anti-PD-L1) treatment. The sequence derives from a man in his sixties or seventies with urothelial cancer. This chain links TRBV7-9 with TRBJ2-7, with D tentatively TRBD2 (7 bases). Here the CDR3 DNA reads TGTGCCAGCAGCCCCTCGGGGGGCCACGAGCAGTACTTC. Translated: CASSPSGGHEQYF.